This T cell receptor (beta chain) derives from a study of CD8+ T cells in alopecia areata. The study's findings and limits: There were also resident alphabeta T cells of normal skin sequenced in scalp samples.

The CDR3 runs 15 residues. V lost 7 bases, J lost 4 bases, and 20 bases lay in between. In each case, RNA was isolated and then reverse transcribed into cDNA as the sequencing template. Assay: immunoSEQ multiplex PCR; the TCRdb copy retains only in-frame clones and omits some. The table shows 35,000 to 45,000 clones, with over 50% occurring only once. CD4+ cells from roughly 5 patients underwent sorting into CD25+CD127- cells. Worth noting for this clone: The antigen remains unidentified.

Sequenced: CD4+ Tregs sorted from blood. The receptor comes from a human donor with alopecia areata. This chain connects TRBV23-1 to TRBJ2-7; D remains ambiguous. TRBV23-1 is given ORF status, its function remaining uncertain. CDR3 DNA sequence: TGCGCCAGCATCAGGTCAAGGACCCCGTTGTACGAGCAGTACTTC. Amino acid sequence: CASIRSRTPLYEQYF.